One and the same sample provided the 20 T cell receptor delta chains below, sequenced in a study of gamma-delta T cells after stem cell transplantation. TCRdb fed the RT-PCR reads to CATT. The sample records approximately 2,500 delta-chain clones, around 1.6% being singletons. Material: gamma-delta T cells. Receptors were obtained from a human donor. It is not recorded whose cells these are; they may come from a transplant donor.

This clone showed up just a few times. The TCRdb protein, from a much larger clone, departs from this DNA's translation at residue 5, likely by read error; the protein shown derives from the DNA. V and J are TRDV2 and TRDJ1; the D is unclear. V gave up 3 bases and J gave up 2 bases, with 15 bases separating them. CDR3 length: 15 residues. Germline assignment: CDR1 GEAIGNYY and CDR2 EKD. CDR3 bases: TGTGCCTGTGACGCGGTCTCGGCGGATACCGATAAACTCATCTTT. It is translated as CACDAVSADTDKLIF.

This clone occurred a few times. A far larger clone is off by one base, so a read error is likely. Other DNA sequences from this sample encode an identical CDR3 as well. V usage is TRDV1 and J usage is TRDJ1; D assignment may be TRDD2 or TRDD3 (7 bases each). Germline-derived CDR1 and CDR2 are TSWWSYY and QGS. V gave up 2 bases and J gave up 8 bases, with 36 bases separating them. The CDR3 is made up of 21 amino acids. CDR3 sequence reads: CALGEASFLLTYWGPPGKLIF. The CDR3 DNA follows: TGTGCTCTTGGGGAAGCCTCCTTCCTGCTGACTTACTGGGGCCCTCCGGGCAAACTCATCTTT.

This clone has more than one count but fewer than ten. TCRdb lists the protein of a much larger clone for this DNA, which differs at residue 4, so this is likely a read error; the protein given here is translated from the DNA itself. The rearrangement joins TRDV2 to TRDJ1, with 13 nucleotides matching TRDD3. Germline V gives CDR1 GEAIGNYY, CDR2 EKD. This CDR3 region has 18 residues. CDR3 nucleotides: TGTGCCTGTGTCACCATACTGGGGGATACGCGGGGCACCGATAAACCCATCTTT. Translation gives CACVTILGDTRGTDKPIF.

The V call is TRDV2, the J call TRDJ1, with 11 bases aligning to TRDD3. Germline lookup yields CDR1 GEAIGNYY and CDR2 EKD. This CDR3 is built from 16 residues. With V trimmed by 4 bases and J by 1 base, 7 bases remained unmatched. The CDR3 sequence is CACEELGDRCTDKLIF. CDR3 coding DNA: TGTGCCTGTGAGGAACTGGGGGATAGGTGCACCGATAAACTCATCTTT.

Concerning this clone: The same CDR3 is also encoded by other DNA sequences in this sample. The rearrangement joins TRDV2 to TRDJ1; perhaps TRDD3 as D (5 bases). The CDR3 covers 18 residues. Germline values: CDR1 GEAIGNYY, CDR2 EKD. The ends were cut back, 0 bases at V and 0 bases at J, with 19 bases in the middle. The CDR3 bases are TGTGCCTGTGACACCATCACTGGAGGAACCCAGTACACCGATAAACTCATCTTT. The encoded protein is CACDTITGGTQYTDKLIF.

By share, this clone counts as medium-sized (0.01 to 0.1%). A much more abundant neighbour one base away suggests this may be a read error. Other DNA sequences in this specimen translate into the identical CDR3. The gene calls are TRDV2 and TRDJ1, with 10 bases that match TRDD3. V was clipped by 3 bases and J by 0 bases; unmatched bases: 9. CDR3 length equals 17 residues. CDR1 is GEAIGNYY, CDR2 EKD, per germline. CDR3 nucleotides: TGTGCCTGTGACGCCTTACTGGGGGATGAGTACACCGATAAACTCATCTTT. Translation: CACDALLGDEYTDKLIF.

This clone occurred a few times. V and J are TRDV2 and TRDJ1; 11 bases line up with TRDD3. The CDR3 loop spans 19 amino acids. CDR1 GEAIGNYY and CDR2 EKD come from the germline V gene. V lost 7 bases, J lost 0 bases, and 18 bases stayed unmatched. This chain's CDR3 is CACKPTYWGISLYTDKLIF. For the CDR3, the DNA is TGTGCCTGCAAACCTACTTACTGGGGGATATCCTTGTACACCGATAAACTCATCTTT.

Comment on this clone: TCRdb attributes to this sequence the protein of a much larger clone, which differs from the DNA translation at residue 5; a read error is likely, and the protein displayed is translated from the DNA. The chain carries TRDV2 and TRDJ1; 12 bases match TRDD3. The germline V gene has CDR1 GEAIGNYY and CDR2 EKD. The CDR3 has 16 amino acids. V lost 0 bases to trimming and J lost 6 bases; unmatched junction nucleotides: 7. CDR3 coding DNA: TGTGCCTGTGACACCATACTGGGGGATACCCCGAATAAACTCATCTTT. As protein: CACDTILGDTPNKLIF.

This clone was seen only a few times. TCRdb has a much larger clone's protein, which differs at residue 3 from the translation of this DNA, likely because of a read error; what is shown is the protein translated from the DNA. The V and J genes are TRDV2 and TRDJ1; D gene ambiguous. This CDR3 comprises 18 residues. Trimming pared 7 bases from V and 0 bases from J, leaving 26 bases between. CDR1 GEAIGNYY and CDR2 EKD come from the germline V gene. For the CDR3, the DNA is TGTGCCTGGGACTCTTTGCGGGGTTCGGATCAGTACACCGATAAACTCATCTTT. It specifies CAWDSLRGSDQYTDKLIF.

This clone occurred a few times. A read error is the likely source, as a far larger clone sits one nucleotide away. The sample contains more than one DNA sequence encoding this CDR3. The chain is built from TRDV2 and TRDJ1; 9 bases match TRDD3. The germline gives CDR1 GEAIGNYY, CDR2 EKD. Trimming took 3 bases from V and 0 from J; bases not matched to a gene: 10. The CDR3 loop spans 17 amino acids. CDR3 DNA sequence: TGTGCCTGTGACGCCCTGCTGGGGGATGAGTACACCGATAAACTCATCTTT. Residues: CACDALLGDEYTDKLIF.

This rearrangement joins TRDV1 to TRDJ1; D assignment may be TRDD2 or TRDD3 (7 bases each). The CDR3 runs to 23 residues. Germline V CDR1 and CDR2: TSWWSYY, QGS. With 2 bases removed from V and 10 bases from J, the gap between germline ends came to 44 bases. In DNA form, the CDR3 reads TGTGCTCTTGGGGAATCATTCCGGTGGTGGTTCCTACGTTACTGGGGTCCGGGCGGGATACTCATCTTT. As protein: CALGESFRWWFLRYWGPGGILIF.

By share, this clone ranks as large (0.1 to 1%). A far larger clone is only one base removed, so a read error is likely. This chain uses TRDV2 with TRDJ3; 7 bases are shared with TRDD3. The CDR3 contains 25 residues. Germline CDR1 GEAIGNYY, CDR2 EKD. CDR3 residues: CACDTVSGWGTPLRLSSWGTRQMFF. The CDR3 nucleotides read TGTGCCTGTGACACCGTGAGTGGATGGGGGACCCCGCTTCGTTTATCGTCCTGGGGCACCCGACAGATGTTTTTC.

To note about this clone: A read error likely explains why the TCRdb protein, taken from a much larger clone, differs from this DNA's translation at residue 9; the protein shown is translated from the DNA. The chain employs TRDV2 and TRDJ1, with D perhaps TRDD3 (5 bases). The CDR3 runs 15 residues. The V and J ends lost 6 bases and 4 bases respectively, with 20 bases between them. Germline V gene lookup returns CDR1 GEAIGNYY and CDR2 EKD. This CDR3 is CACLNLLESRDKLIF. CDR3 nucleotides: TGTGCCTGTCTAAATTTACTGGAGAGCCGCGATAAACTCATCTTT.

Relative to its sample, this clone is medium-sized. The chain is built from TRDV1 and TRDJ1, with 11 bases identical to TRDD3. Trimming cost V 7 bases and J 0 bases; bases outside gene matches: 16. This CDR3 spans 19 amino acids. Germline V gives CDR1 TSWWSYY, CDR2 QGS. In DNA, the CDR3 is TGTGCTCTTGCTACCCTCCCGACCTGGGGGATACCGTACACCGATAAACTCATCTTT. Translating gives CALATLPTWGIPYTDKLIF.

The J gene is TRDJ1, the V gene TRDV2; 11 nucleotides agree with TRDD3. The CDR3 has 14 amino acids. The V gene's germline CDR1 is GEAIGNYY and CDR2 EKD. Unmatched junction bases numbered 7, after V lost 4 bases and J lost 7 bases. In DNA, the CDR3 is TGTGCCTGTGAGAAGATGGGGGATACGGGTAAACTCATCTTT. Its translation: CACEKMGDTGKLIF.

Sample share makes this clone medium-sized. The chain is built from TRDV2 and TRDJ1; 9 bases agree with TRDD3. Germline V gives CDR1 GEAIGNYY, CDR2 EKD. Losses at the gene ends were 3 bases for V and 0 bases for J; bases not matched to a gene: 13. The CDR3 has 18 residues. The CDR3 sequence is CACDSLTGGAEYTDKLIF. The CDR3 region has the DNA TGTGCCTGTGACTCTCTTACTGGGGGAGCCGAGTACACCGATAAACTCATCTTT.

This clone was counted between two and nine times. This chain uses TRDV1 with TRDJ1; TRDD3 might be the D (9 bases). Germline CDR1 reads TSWWSYY; CDR2 reads QGS. This CDR3 has 24 residues. V was clipped by 5 bases and J by 0 bases, with 40 bases between them. The CDR3 DNA is TGTGCTCTTGGGAACATCGGAACCAACTTCCTACCCTATGACTGGGGGACTTACACCGATAAACTCATCTTT. This encodes CALGNIGTNFLPYDWGTYTDKLIF.

This clone has a handful of counts. This sequence is one base from a far larger clone and is likely a read error. The sample contains more than one DNA sequence encoding this CDR3. The rearrangement links TRDV2 to TRDJ1, with D tentatively TRDD3 (5 bases). CDR1 is GEAIGNYY and CDR2 is EKD in the germline V gene. Trimming stripped 0 bases from V and 7 bases from J, with 14 bases between. The CDR3 is made up of 14 amino acids. The CDR3 nucleotides are TGTGCCTGTGACACCTTACTAGGGGACCTTAAACTCATCTTT. Its protein product is CACDTLLGDLKLIF.

By proportion, this clone is medium-sized. This chain links TRDV1 with TRDJ1, with 10 bases identical to TRDD3. CDR1 and CDR2 (germline): TSWWSYY, QGS. This CDR3 region has 24 residues. The trim removed 0 bases at V and 2 bases at J, leaving 27 bases unmatched. DNA for the CDR3: TGTGCTCTTGGGGAACTAGCCGTCCTCCTCGGGAGGTGGGGGATACTTAGGTGGACCGATAAACTCATCTTT. Translating it yields CALGELAVLLGRWGILRWTDKLIF.

This clone is deemed medium-sized. The chain couples TRDV2 to TRDJ3, with 7 bases lining up with TRDD3. Per the germline V gene, CDR1 is GEAIGNYY and CDR2 is EKD. Losses at the gene ends were 1 base for V and 0 bases for J; bases not matched to a gene: 5. The CDR3 consists of 18 residues. In DNA form, the CDR3 reads TGTGCCTGTGACACGCCTGGGGGGAGCTCCTGGGACACCCGACAGATGTTTTTC. As protein: CACDTPGGSSWDTRQMFF.